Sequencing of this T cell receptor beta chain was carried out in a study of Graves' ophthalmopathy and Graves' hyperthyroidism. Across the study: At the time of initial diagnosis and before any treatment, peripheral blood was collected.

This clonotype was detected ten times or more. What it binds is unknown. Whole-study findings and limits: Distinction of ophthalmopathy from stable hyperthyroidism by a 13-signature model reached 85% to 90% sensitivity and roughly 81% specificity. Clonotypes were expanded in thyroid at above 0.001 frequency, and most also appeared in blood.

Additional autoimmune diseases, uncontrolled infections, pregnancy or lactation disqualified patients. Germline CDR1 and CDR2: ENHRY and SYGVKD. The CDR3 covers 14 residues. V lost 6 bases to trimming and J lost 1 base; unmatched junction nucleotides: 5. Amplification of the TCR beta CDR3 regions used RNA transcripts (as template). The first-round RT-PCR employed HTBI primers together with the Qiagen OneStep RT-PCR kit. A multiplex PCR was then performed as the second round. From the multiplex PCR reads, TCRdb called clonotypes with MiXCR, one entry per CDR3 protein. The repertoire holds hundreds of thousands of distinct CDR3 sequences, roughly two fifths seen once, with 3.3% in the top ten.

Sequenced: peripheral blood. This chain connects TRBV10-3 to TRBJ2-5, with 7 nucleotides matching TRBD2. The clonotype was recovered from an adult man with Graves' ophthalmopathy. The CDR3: CAISEGTTQETQYF. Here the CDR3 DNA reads TGTGCCATCAGCGAGGGGACTACCCAAGAGACCCAGTACTTC.